The following is a T cell receptor (beta chain) sequence with its context. What this receptor recognizes is not known. Base qualities are missing; no much larger clone stands one base away. The CDR3 regions of human TCRbeta chains were analyzed by immunosequencing. As for the original processing: Repertoire TCRs were checked for matches against a reference library of SARS-CoV-2-specific TCRs that had been generated using the MIRA antigen-specificity platform. Breadth was defined as the fraction of unique TCRs that were SARS-CoV-2-associated. Depth was defined as the fraction of total T cells that were SARS-CoV-2-associated. Using the MIRA data, every spike-specific TCR was mapped to the spike region that the TCR reacted to and assigned to either a CD4 or a CD8 class. Log10-transformed breadth and depth values were compared by one-way ANOVA with Sidak's multiple comparisons tests. The table comes from immuneACCESS by way of TCRdb, which keeps in-frame sequences with V and J called. Part of the clones is missing from these tables; in studies checked, under half for an unresolved V gene and the rest for unknown reasons. V, J and clone size are those of that table, while D and trimming were read from the DNA. The sample data list about 92,000 clones, and just over 85% of these were observed just once. Together, the top ten hold about 9.3% of the sample.

This sample is drawn from a study of T cell responses to AZD1222 COVID-19 vaccine (dated by TCRdb to about 2021). Notes on the research overall: TCR sequencing was performed for some 250 trial participants, of whom roughly 200 were given two doses of AZD1222 and about 25 were given two doses of MenACWY control vaccine. Trial participants were enrolled into age subgroups of 18-55, 56-69 and 70-plus years, which contained 148, 28 and 57 TCR-sequenced participants, respectively.

The time point label here, explained by the study, means: baseline before first vaccination. The treatment or condition label corresponds to: meningococcal conjugate vaccine given as trial control. Vaccinee samples were obtained from the UK trials COV001 and COV002, which included a single-blind randomized controlled phase 2/3 trial of AZD1222 (ChAdOx1 nCoV-19) in healthy adults. Trial participant PBMC samples were collected at day 0 and day 28 after the second dose for TCRbeta chain sequencing. V lost 0 bases and J lost 8 bases, and the count of bases not matched to a germline gene is 0. The germline V gene encodes CDR1 GTSNPN and CDR2 SVGIG (reference sequence). Measured from the cysteine to the phenylalanine, the CDR3 is 13 residues long. The retained sequence is limited to the CDR3, 39 bases, with the frame set at the first base. General findings and caveats noted by the study authors: The whole spike protein was spanned by vaccine-associated CD4 TCRs, and dominant responses were seen in regions 160-218 and 743-854. Only five to seven AZD1222 recipients were SARS-CoV-2 seropositive at baseline, limiting conclusions about previously exposed vaccinees. In the small 56-69-year group, the increase in depth fell short of significance, most likely because of low power. Participants were mostly white British and included more females than males, and it was suggested by the authors that clonal diversity may have been underestimated. Reportedly, almost half of the unique spike-specific TCRs recognized epitopes lying outside the regions that are mutated in the B.1.351 and B.1.1.7 variants. A significant rise in spike-specific TCR breadth and depth was observed after two AZD1222 doses relative to day 0 and relative to MenACWY recipients. Because no day 14 peak-response samples were available, repertoires were characterized only after the peak T cell response.

This chain is built from TRBV30 and TRBJ1-6, with TRBD1 identical over 8 junction bases. This sequence originates from an adult in good health. Specimen: peripheral blood, collected on day 0 of MenACWY control vaccination. The nucleotides read TGTGCCTGGAGTGTACAGGGGGATTCACCCCTCCACTTT. It encodes CAWSVQGDSPLHF.